The entry below describes one T cell receptor (beta chain). These data are taken from a study of blood T cell repertoires in COVID-19. The data were produced by immunoSEQ multiplex PCR, yet TCRdb's version contains in-frame clones alone and is incomplete. The sample has about 20,000 clones, just over 90% seen once. V trimming: 5 bases; J trimming: 9 bases; junction bases outside the gene matches: 7. The CDR3 is made up of 15 amino acids. Germline CDR1 and CDR2: SGHNT and YYREEE (reference sequence). The clonotype comes from a woman between 45 and 60 years old with active COVID-19. The chain couples TRBV5-4 to TRBJ1-6, with 11 bases aligning to TRBD1. Sample: peripheral blood. This CDR3 reads CASSFTGQGASPLHF. Written as DNA, the CDR3 is TGTGCCAGCAGTTTCACCGGACAGGGGGCTTCACCCCTCCACTTT.